This TCR beta chain was recorded in a study of cytotoxic CD8 clonotypes in ibrutinib-treated CLL. The method was immunoSEQ multiplex PCR; TCRdb's version includes in-frame clones alone and lacks a portion of them. The data show fewer than 100,000 clones, 75% to 85% seen once. This clone was picked up a small number of times. The receptor's source is a human donor with chronic lymphocytic leukemia. The specimen was PBMCs, collected after 12 months of ibrutinib treatment.

CDR3 protein: CASSLAGRGAFF. As DNA, the CDR3 is TGTGCCAGCAGCTTGGCGGGCAGGGGGGCTTTCTTT. This chain connects TRBV5-4 to TRBJ1-1, with 7 positions matching TRBD1. The CDR3 totals 12 residues. From germline, CDR1 is SGHNT and CDR2 YYREEE (reference sequence). Trimming cost V 0 bases and J 11 bases; bases outside gene matches: 4.